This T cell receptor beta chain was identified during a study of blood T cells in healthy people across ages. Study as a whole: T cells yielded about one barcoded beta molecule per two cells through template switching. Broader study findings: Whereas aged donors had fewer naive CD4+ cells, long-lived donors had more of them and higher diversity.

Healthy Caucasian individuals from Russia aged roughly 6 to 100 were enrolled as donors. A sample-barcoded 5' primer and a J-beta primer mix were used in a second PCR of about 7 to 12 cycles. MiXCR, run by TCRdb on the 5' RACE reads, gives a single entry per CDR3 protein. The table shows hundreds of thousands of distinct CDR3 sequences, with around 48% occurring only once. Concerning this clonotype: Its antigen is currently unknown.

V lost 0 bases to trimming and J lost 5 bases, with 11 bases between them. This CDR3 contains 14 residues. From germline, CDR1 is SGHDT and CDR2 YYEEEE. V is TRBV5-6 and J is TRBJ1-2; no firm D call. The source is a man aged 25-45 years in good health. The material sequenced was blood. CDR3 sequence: CASSLARDRYGYTF. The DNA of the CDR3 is TGTGCCAGCAGCTTGGCTCGAGACCGGTATGGCTACACCTTC.